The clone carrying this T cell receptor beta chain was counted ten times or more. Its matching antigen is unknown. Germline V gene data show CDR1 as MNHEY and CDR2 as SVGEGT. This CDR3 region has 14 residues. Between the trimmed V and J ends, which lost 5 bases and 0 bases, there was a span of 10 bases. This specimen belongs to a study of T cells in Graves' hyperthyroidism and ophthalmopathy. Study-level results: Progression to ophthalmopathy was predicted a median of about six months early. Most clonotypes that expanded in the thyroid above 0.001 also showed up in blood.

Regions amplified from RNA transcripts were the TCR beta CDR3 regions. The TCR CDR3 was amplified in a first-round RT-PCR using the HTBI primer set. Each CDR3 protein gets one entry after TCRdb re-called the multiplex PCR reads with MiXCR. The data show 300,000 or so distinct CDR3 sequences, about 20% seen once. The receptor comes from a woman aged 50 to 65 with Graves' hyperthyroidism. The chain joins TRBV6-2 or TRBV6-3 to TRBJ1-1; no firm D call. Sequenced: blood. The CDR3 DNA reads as TGTGCCAGCAGTAAAGGATCCGTGAACACTGAAGCTTTCTTT. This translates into CASSKGSVNTEAFF.